Shown below are 13 T cell receptor beta chains from a single sample sequenced in a study of vaccination and CD4 T cells after COVID-19. One entry per CDR3 protein results from TCRdb running MiXCR on the PCR reads. This sample has tens of thousands of distinct CDR3 sequences, with 49% found just once. As for time point: late sampling 161 to 241 days after vaccination in three convalescent patients. Sample: CD4+ T cells from blood, taken about 7 months after SARS-CoV-2 vaccination. These receptors were collected from a human donor who had recovered from COVID-19.

The V and J genes are TRBV20-1 and TRBJ2-3; TRBD2 agrees at 8 bases. V was pared by 0 bases and J by 4 bases, with 6 bases of the junction left unmatched. CDR3 length equals 15 residues. Per germline, CDR1 DFQATT and CDR2 SNEGSKA (reference sequence). The CDR3 here is CSARETSEYADTQYF. CDR3 coding DNA: TGCAGTGCTAGAGAGACTAGCGAGTATGCAGATACGCAGTATTTT.

The chain joins TRBV2 to TRBJ2-3; 7 bases fit TRBD2. Germline V lookup: CDR1 SNHLY, CDR2 FYNNEI. V was clipped by 6 bases and J by 0 bases; unmatched bases: 6. CDR3 length: 15 residues. DNA of the CDR3: TGTGCCAGCAGGACGGGGAGGGCTAGCACAGATACGCAGTATTTT. It yields the protein CASRTGRASTDTQYF.

By sample fraction, this clonotype is medium-sized. The V call is TRBV7-9, the J call TRBJ1-1; D is unclear. The ends were cut back, 2 bases at V and 5 bases at J, with 6 bases in the middle. CDR1 is SEHNR and CDR2 is FQNEAQ in the germline V gene (reference sequence). The CDR3 contains 12 residues. CDR3 DNA: TGTGCCAGCAGCTTATCGGTAACTGAAGCTTTCTTT. Its protein is CASSLSVTEAFF.

This clonotype was seen a handful of times. The chain is built from TRBV10-2 and TRBJ1-5; D gene uncertain. V was cut by 0 bases and J by 10 bases, with 10 bases left in between. Per the germline V gene, CDR1 is WSHSY and CDR2 is SAAADI. CDR3 length: 13 residues. The CDR3 is CASSESQVGPQHF. CDR3 sequence (DNA): TGCGCCAGCAGTGAGTCCCAGGTTGGACCCCAGCATTTT.

The chain carries TRBV11-2 and TRBJ2-5; 14 nucleotides line up with TRBD2. The CDR3 is 16 amino acids. V shed 10 bases, J shed 4 bases, and the junction held 11 bases outside the gene matches. Germline V gene data show CDR1 as SGHAT and CDR2 as FQNNGV. This chain's CDR3 is CATTGTSGSFSETQYF. The CDR3 nucleotides read TGTGCCACCACAGGGACTAGCGGGAGTTTTTCAGAGACCCAGTACTTC.

This chain uses TRBV7-3 with TRBJ2-2, with TRBD2 matching over 8 bases. The junction had 12 bases not matched to a gene; V was cut back by 8 bases and J by 7 bases. CDR3 length: 15 residues. Per the germline V gene, CDR1 is SGHTA and CDR2 is FQGTGA. The CDR3 loop is CASRGLAGRVGELFF. CDR3 sequence (DNA): TGTGCCAGCCGCGGCCTAGCGGGTAGAGTCGGGGAGCTGTTTTTT. The full variable domain, its missing parts supplied by reference TRBV7-3 and TRBJ2-2, is GAGVSQTPSNKVTEKGKYVELRCDPISGHTALYWYRQSLGQGPEFLIYFQGTGAADDSGLPNDRFFAVRPEGSVSTLKIQRTERGDSAVYLCASRGLAGRVGELFFGEGSRLTVL.

This clonotype was seen a few times. The chain recombines TRBV11-3 with TRBJ2-3; D is perhaps TRBD1 or TRBD2 (5 bases each). The CDR3 has 15 amino acids. Trimming took 3 bases from V and 5 from J, leaving 15 bases between them. Per the germline V gene, CDR1 is SGHNT and CDR2 is YENEEA. CDR3 DNA sequence: TGTGCCAGCAGCTTTGGGGGAGATGAAATAGATACGCAGTATTTT. Translating it yields CASSFGGDEIDTQYF.

A few counts support this clonotype. The chain carries TRBV20-1 and TRBJ2-3; 11 nucleotides match TRBD2. Germline-derived CDR1 and CDR2 are DFQATT and SNEGSKA (reference sequence). The V segment lost 4 bases and the J segment 4 bases; nucleotides outside the gene matches: 4. This CDR3 region has 14 residues. The CDR3 DNA sequence: TGCAGTGCTACAATAGCGGGAGGGCCAGATACGCAGTATTTT. Its protein product is CSATIAGGPDTQYF.

Notes on this clonotype: One end of the junction varies from germline; a read error may be responsible. This rearrangement joins TRBV27 to TRBJ2-2; TRBD1 matches 8 bases. The CDR3 covers 15 residues. Germline assignment: CDR1 MNHEY and CDR2 SMNVEV (reference sequence). CDR3 nucleotides: TGTGCCAGCAGTCCACGGACAGGGAACATCGGGGAGCTGTTTTTT. It yields the protein CASSPRTGNIGELFF.

The chain joins TRBV7-9 to TRBJ2-5; D perhaps matches TRBD1 (7 bases). Between the trimmed V and J ends, which lost 5 bases and 1 base, there was a span of 14 bases. The CDR3 sequence is 15 residues long. Per germline, CDR1 SEHNR and CDR2 FQNEAQ (reference sequence). The DNA of the CDR3 is TGTGCCAGCAGCCCGCGGGACAGCTCCCAAGAGACCCAGTACTTC. Its protein is CASSPRDSSQETQYF. The full variable domain, with the rest looked up from reference TRBV7-9 and TRBJ2-5, is DTGVSQNPRHKITKRGQNVTFRCDPISEHNRLYWYRQTLGQGPEFLTYFQNEAQLEKSRLLSDRFSAERPKGSFSTLEIQRTEQGDSAMYLCASSPRDSSQETQYFGPGTRLLVL.

This rearrangement joins TRBV6-1 to TRBJ2-7, with 8 bases that match TRBD1. The length of the CDR3 is 14 residues. Germline CDR1 is MNHNS and CDR2 is SASEGT. V lost 8 bases to trimming and J lost 5 bases; unmatched junction nucleotides: 11. The CDR3 DNA sequence: TGTGCCAGCGGATACCTGACAGGGGCGAACGAGCAGTACTTC. This sequence encodes CASGYLTGANEQYF.

This clonotype was found a few times. The V gene is TRBV6-4, the J gene TRBJ1-2; D uncertain. Germline CDR1 is MRHNA and CDR2 is SNTAGT. Trimming removed 8 bases at V and 9 bases at J, with 22 bases between. The CDR3 is made up of 14 amino acids. The CDR3 nucleotides read TGTGCCAGCCTTCCCCCCCCAAATGTGATTCGCTACACCTTC. Its translation: CASLPPPNVIRYTF.

The rearrangement joins TRBV5-1 to TRBJ2-7, with D perhaps given as TRBD1 or TRBD2 (6 bases each). Germline assignment: CDR1 SGHRS and CDR2 YFSETQ. The CDR3 has 16 amino acids. Trimming pared 0 bases from V and 0 bases from J, leaving 13 bases between. The CDR3 region is CASSLEWGDNSYEQYF. CDR3 coding DNA: TGCGCCAGCAGCTTGGAATGGGGGGACAACTCCTACGAGCAGTACTTC.